These 22 T cell receptor beta chains originate from one sample sequenced in a study of blood T cell repertoires in COVID-19 (dated by TCRdb to about 2020). The receptor library was made with the immunoSEQ multiplex PCR assay. The table comes from immuneACCESS by way of TCRdb, which keeps in-frame sequences with V and J called. Part of the clones is missing from these tables; in studies checked, under half for an unresolved V gene and the rest for unknown reasons. This sample gives tens of thousands of clones in total; 70% to 80% of them show up just once. The top ten clones comprise roughly 35% of the sample. Sequencing was done on a sample of peripheral blood. The receptors stem from a woman aged 70-85 years with acute or convalescent COVID-19.

This clone was counted only a few times. The V call is TRBV7-8, the J call TRBJ2-2, with 7 bases matching TRBD1. From germline, CDR1 is SGHVS and CDR2 FQNEAQ. CDR3 length: 16 residues. Germline trimming cut 5 bases from V and 1 base from J; bases unmatched to any gene: 7. The CDR3 spells CASSRSGGLNTGELFF. DNA for the CDR3: TGTGCCAGCAGCAGATCAGGGGGTTTGAACACCGGGGAGCTGTTTTTT.

This chain uses TRBV30 with TRBJ1-5; 9 bases match TRBD1. With 3 bases clipped from V and 4 bases from J, the junction kept 4 bases outside the gene matches. The CDR3 is made up of 14 amino acids. Germline CDR1 reads GTSNPN; CDR2 reads SVGIG (reference sequence). This CDR3 is CAWREGTGNQPQHF. The CDR3 region has the DNA TGTGCCTGGAGGGAGGGGACAGGGAATCAGCCCCAGCATTTT.

The chain carries TRBV5-4 and TRBJ2-5, with 8 bases lining up with TRBD2. The germline gives CDR1 SGHNT, CDR2 YYREEE (reference sequence). CDR3 length: 14 residues. The junction had 4 bases not matched to a gene; V was cut back by 4 bases and J by 2 bases. The chain's CDR3 is CASSPGGVQETQYF. In nucleotides, the CDR3 is TGTGCCAGCAGCCCGGGGGGGGTACAAGAGACCCAGTACTTC. Based on the CDR3 plus reference TRBV5-4 and TRBJ2-5, the full variable domain is ETGVTQSPTHLIKTRGQQVTLRCSSQSGHNTVSWYQQALGQGPQFIFQYYREEENGRGNFPPRFSGLQFPNYSSELNVNALELDDSALYLCASSPGGVQETQYFGPGTRLLVL.

This chain uses TRBV11-3 with TRBJ2-7, with D possibly matching TRBD1 (6 bases). V lost 5 bases, J lost 3 bases, and 11 bases lay in between. The length of the CDR3 is 13 residues. Looked up from germline, CDR1 is SGHNT and CDR2 is YENEEA. The chain's CDR3 is CASSAQQGYEQYF. CDR3 DNA: TGTGCCAGCAGCGCCCAACAGGGCTACGAGCAGTACTTC.

This clone is a singleton in its sample. The gene calls are TRBV19 and TRBJ1-5, with D perhaps TRBD1 (5 bases). Trimming removed 6 bases from V and 4 bases from J, with 16 bases in between. Per the germline V gene, CDR1 is LNHDA and CDR2 is SQIVND (reference sequence). The CDR3 totals 15 residues. CDR3 nucleotides: TGTGCCAGTAGCGACAGAAGTTTGGGGAATCAGCCCCAGCATTTT. It specifies CASSDRSLGNQPQHF.

The rearrangement joins TRBV27 to TRBJ1-2, with TRBD1 matching 7 bases. The CDR3 is 13 amino acids. Germline CDR1 MNHEY, CDR2 SMNVEV (reference sequence). The V gene end was trimmed by 4 bases and the J gene end by 8 bases; junction bases not matched to a gene: 7. CDR3 region: CASSSRQGQGYTF. The CDR3 nucleotides are TGTGCCAGCAGTTCGAGACAGGGACAAGGCTACACCTTC.

This chain joins TRBV9 and TRBJ2-3, with TRBD1 matching over 7 bases. V trimming: 5 bases; J trimming: 2 bases; junction bases outside the gene matches: 8. The germline V gene encodes CDR1 SGDLS and CDR2 YYNGEE. The CDR3 has 15 residues. The CDR3 loop reads CASSKGTDYTDTQYF. The CDR3 DNA follows: TGTGCCAGCAGTAAGGGGACAGACTACACAGATACGCAGTATTTT.

This clone was seen more than once but under ten times. The CDR3 is CASSQGDSNYGYTF. CDR3 nucleotide sequence: TGTGCCAGCAGCCAAGGGGACAGTAACTATGGCTACACCTTC. The chain has TRBV3-1 (or the pseudogene TRBV3-2) and TRBJ1-2; 7 positions match TRBD1. After removal of 1 base from V and 1 base from J, the junction contained 0 bases not matched to a gene. Germline V lookup: CDR1 LGHDT, CDR2 YNNKEL (reference sequence). The CDR3 is 14 amino acids.

This chain connects TRBV6-1 to TRBJ1-2; 8 nucleotides match TRBD1. The CDR3 runs 19 residues. The ends lost 0 bases at V and 1 base at J; junction bases unmatched: 13. The germline gives CDR1 MNHNS, CDR2 SASEGT. For the CDR3, the DNA is TGTGCCAGCAGTGAAGCGCTTCGTGGAGGCACAGGGGGTAACTATGGCTACACCTTC. Translated, it gives CASSEALRGGTGGNYGYTF.

The DNA for the CDR3 is TGTGCCAGCAGTTTATCCCCTGCGACAGGGGATAATGAAAAACTGTTTTTT. Residues: CASSLSPATGDNEKLFF. The chain links TRBV28 to TRBJ1-4, with TRBD1 matching 8 bases. The germline gives CDR1 MDHEN, CDR2 SYDVKM. CDR3 length: 17 residues. V lost 1 base and J lost 4; bases outside the gene matches: 8. The full variable domain, rest sourced from reference TRBV28 and TRBJ1-4, is DVKVTQSSRYLVKRTGEKVFLECVQDMDHENMFWYRQDPGLGLRLIYFSYDVKMKEKGDIPEGYSVSREKKERFSLILESASTNQTSMYLCASSLSPATGDNEKLFFGSGTQLSVL.

This chain uses TRBV27 with TRBJ1-6, with 8 nucleotides matching TRBD1. V was clipped by 1 base and J by 5 bases; unmatched bases: 7. The germline CDR1 and CDR2 sequences are MNHEY and SMNVEV (reference sequence). The CDR3 has 17 amino acids. In DNA form, the CDR3 reads TGTGCCAGCAGTTTATTTACTGGGACAGGCGATAATTCACCCCTCCACTTT. As protein: CASSLFTGTGDNSPLHF.

The chain combines TRBV28 with TRBJ1-2, with D possibly matching TRBD1 (6 bases). V was cut by 4 bases and J by 0 bases, with 9 bases left in between. Germline V gene data show CDR1 as MDHEN and CDR2 as SYDVKM. The CDR3 runs 14 residues. CDR3: CASSWTVSNYGYTF. In DNA, the CDR3 is TGTGCCAGCAGTTGGACAGTATCTAACTATGGCTACACCTTC.

This clone was detected once. This chain connects TRBV25-1 to TRBJ1-1; D is uncertain. The germline V gene has CDR1 MGHDK and CDR2 SYGVNS. V lost 4 bases to trimming and J lost 6 bases, with 15 bases between them. This CDR3 region has 14 residues. Here the CDR3 DNA reads TGTGCCAGCAGTGGAGGAGTCCGGCGATCTGAAGCTTTCTTT. Protein sequence: CASSGGVRRSEAFF.

The rearrangement joins TRBV18 to TRBJ2-7; no definite D call. Per germline, CDR1 KGHSH and CDR2 LQKENI. V was trimmed by 2 bases and J by 0 bases, leaving 5 bases between them. CDR3 length equals 13 residues. The DNA for the CDR3 is TGTGCCAGCTCACCAACTCACTCCTACGAGCAGTACTTC. Translating it yields CASSPTHSYEQYF. The variable domain in full, with the rest retrieved from reference TRBV18 and TRBJ2-7, is NAGVMQNPRHLVRRRGQEARLRCSPMKGHSHVYWYRQLPEEGLKFMVYLQKENIIDESGMPKERFSAEFPKEGPSILRIQQVVRGDSAAYFCASSPTHSYEQYFGPGTRLTVT.

V and J are TRBV4-1 and TRBJ2-1; TRBD2 matches 8 bases. With 5 bases clipped from V and 7 bases from J, the junction kept 10 bases outside the gene matches. This CDR3 is built from 15 residues. CDR1 is MGHRA, CDR2 YSYEKL, per germline. As DNA, the CDR3 is TGCGCCAGCAGCTTAAGCCCCGGGGGGGTGAATGAGCAGTTCTTC. Translation gives CASSLSPGGVNEQFF.

V is TRBV30 and J is TRBJ2-1, with 11 nucleotides matching TRBD1. Germline-derived CDR1 and CDR2 are GTSNPN and SVGIG (reference sequence). The CDR3 runs 16 residues. V lost 2 bases and J lost 9; bases outside the gene matches: 12. Here the CDR3 DNA reads TGTGCCTGGAGTCCAAGATTTGGACAGGGGGCGAGTGAGCAGTTCTTC. It yields the protein CAWSPRFGQGASEQFF.

The chain links TRBV25-1 to TRBJ1-2; 7 bases agree with TRBD1. Per germline, CDR1 MGHDK and CDR2 SYGVNS. The junction had 13 bases not matched to a gene; V was cut back by 6 bases and J by 3 bases. This CDR3 region has 16 residues. DNA for the CDR3: TGTGCCAGCAGCCCGGCGGGGACAGCCTCCTACTATGGCTACACCTTC. Amino acids: CASSPAGTASYYGYTF.

The chain uses TRBV7-2 and TRBJ2-4; TRBD1 matches at 9 bases. The V gene end was trimmed by 0 bases and the J gene end by 4 bases; junction bases not matched to a gene: 10. Germline CDR1 is SGHTA and CDR2 is FQGNSA. CDR3 length: 18 residues. CDR3 nucleotide sequence: TGTGCCAGCAGCTTAGCCCTGACAGGGGGTAGCCGTAAAAACATTCAGTACTTC. Protein product: CASSLALTGGSRKNIQYF.

The chain links TRBV6-5 to TRBJ1-5; 8 positions agree with TRBD1. CDR3 size: 15 residues. Germline V gene lookup returns CDR1 MNHEY and CDR2 SVGAGI. V shed 6 bases and J 0 bases; nucleotides not matched to a gene: 4. The CDR3 sequence: CASRTGGYSNQPQHF. The DNA of the CDR3 is TGTGCCAGCAGAACAGGGGGATATAGCAATCAGCCCCAGCATTTT.

A word on this clone: The germline gene is not matched at one end of the junction; a read error may be the cause. The gene calls are TRBV27 and TRBJ2-2; 8 bases fit TRBD2. The length of the CDR3 is 18 residues. Germline loops: CDR1 MNHEY, CDR2 SMNVEV (reference sequence). The CDR3 DNA reads as TGTGCCCGCAGTTTACGGGGGGGAGGGGCCTTGAACACCGGGGAGCTGTTTTTT. Protein sequence: CARSLRGGGALNTGELFF.

The genes are TRBV7-8 and TRBJ2-1; D unclear. This CDR3 spans 15 amino acids. Germline loops: CDR1 SGHVS, CDR2 FQNEAQ. V was cut by 7 bases and J by 4 bases, with 17 bases left in between. The CDR3 region is CASTPQRASYNEQFF. The DNA of the CDR3 is TGTGCCAGCACCCCCCAGCGCGCTAGTTACAATGAGCAGTTCTTC.

This clone was seen a few times. The chain joins TRBV30 to TRBJ1-5, with 7 bases identical to TRBD1. V shed 5 bases, J shed 4 bases, and the junction held 5 bases outside the gene matches. In germline, CDR1 is GTSNPN, CDR2 SVGIG (reference sequence). CDR3 length equals 13 residues. In DNA, the CDR3 is TGTGCCTGGGCCCGGGACAGTAATCAGCCCCAGCATTTT. Residues: CAWARDSNQPQHF. Full variable domain (missing parts from reference TRBV30 and TRBJ1-5): SQTIHQWPATLVQPVGSPLSLECTVEGTSNPNLYWYRQAAGRGLQLLFYSVGIGQISSEVPQNLSASRPQDRQFILSSKKLLLSDSGFYLCAWARDSNQPQHFGDGTRLSIL.